This TCR beta chain came from a study of blood T cell repertoires in COVID-19. Produced via immunoSEQ multiplex PCR; TCRdb's table is partial and in-frame only. The table includes about 200,000 clones, under 90% detected once. This TCR was sampled from a man over 45 with acute or convalescent COVID-19. The sample consisted of peripheral blood.

In DNA form, the CDR3 reads TGTGCCAGTAGTATCCAACGGGAATCTGAAGCTTTCTTT. Its protein product is CASSIQRESEAFF. The chain joins TRBV19 to TRBJ1-1; D uncertain. The germline CDR1 and CDR2 sequences are LNHDA and SQIVND (reference sequence). The CDR3 totals 13 residues. V was pared by 3 bases and J by 6 bases, with 11 bases between. Filled out from reference TRBV19 and TRBJ1-1, the complete variable domain reads DGGITQSPKYLFRKEGQNVTLSCEQNLNHDAMYWYRQDPGQGLRLIYYSQIVNDFQKGDIAEGYSVSREKKESFPLTVTSAQKNPTAFYLCASSIQRESEAFFGQGTRLTVV.